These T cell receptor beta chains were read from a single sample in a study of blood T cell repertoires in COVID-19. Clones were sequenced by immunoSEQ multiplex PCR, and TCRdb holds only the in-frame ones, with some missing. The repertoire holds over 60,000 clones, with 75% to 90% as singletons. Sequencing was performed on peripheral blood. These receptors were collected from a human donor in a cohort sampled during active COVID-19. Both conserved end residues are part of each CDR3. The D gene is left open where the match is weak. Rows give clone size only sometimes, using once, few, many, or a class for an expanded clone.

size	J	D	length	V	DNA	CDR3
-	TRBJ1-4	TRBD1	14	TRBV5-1	TGCGCCAGCAGCCCCACAGGGGGGAATGAAAAACTGTTTTTT	CASSPTGGNEKLFF
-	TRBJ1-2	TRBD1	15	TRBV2	TGTGCCAGCAGCCCAAGTACGGGACAGGTCTATGGCTACACCTTC	CASSPSTGQVYGYTF
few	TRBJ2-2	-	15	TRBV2	TGTGCCAGCAGTGGGCCGGGGAAGAACACCGGGGAGCTGTTTTTT	CASSGPGKNTGELFF
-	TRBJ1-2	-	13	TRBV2	TGTGCCAGCAGTGATAGGCCACAGCAGAGCTACACCTTC	CASSDRPQQSYTF
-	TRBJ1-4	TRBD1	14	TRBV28	TGTGCCAGCAGTAGGGACAGACGTAATGAAAAACTGTTTTTT	CASSRDRRNEKLFF
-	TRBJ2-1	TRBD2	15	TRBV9	TGTGCCAGCAGCGGTGGGACTAGCGGGAGGATTGAGCAGTTCTTC	CASSGGTSGRIEQFF
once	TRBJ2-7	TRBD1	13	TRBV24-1	TGTGCCACCAGTCGACAGGGTTCCCACGAGCAGTACTTC	CATSRQGSHEQYF
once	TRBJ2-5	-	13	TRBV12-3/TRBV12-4	TGTGCCAGCAGTTTGGCAGGGGCTCGGACCCAGTACTTC	CASSLAGARTQYF
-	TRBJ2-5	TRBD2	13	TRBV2	TGTGCCACCAGCCGACTAGCGGAAGAGACCCAGTACTTC	CATSRLAEETQYF
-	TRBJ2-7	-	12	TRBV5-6	TGTGCCAGCAGAACCGCGAGTCGCGAGCAGTACTTC	CASRTASREQYF
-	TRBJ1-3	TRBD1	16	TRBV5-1	TGCGCCAGCAGCTCGGGGACAGGAAATATTGGAAACACCATATATTTT	CASSSGTGNIGNTIYF
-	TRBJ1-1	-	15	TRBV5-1	TGCGCCAGCAGCTCTTACGACAGGTATGGCACTGAAGCTTTCTTT	CASSSYDRYGTEAFF
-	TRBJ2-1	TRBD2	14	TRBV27	TGTGCCAGCAGTCCAGGACTAGCGGGATACCCGGGGTTCTTC	CASSPGLAGYPGFF
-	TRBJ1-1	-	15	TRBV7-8	TGTGCCAGCAGCCTAGAAGGGGCTTTAGGCACTGAAGCTTTCTTT	CASSLEGALGTEAFF
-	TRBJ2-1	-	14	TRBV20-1	TGCAGTGCTAGTAGTTGGCCAGGAAACAATGAGCAGTTCTTC	CSASSWPGNNEQFF
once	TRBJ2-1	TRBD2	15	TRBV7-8	TGTGCCAGCAGCTTCCGACTAGCGGCAAACAATGAGCAGTTCTTC	CASSFRLAANNEQFF
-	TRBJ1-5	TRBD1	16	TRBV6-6	TGTGCCAGCAGTTACAGGCCAGGGGGCATCGGTCAGCCCCAGCATTTT	CASSYRPGGIGQPQHF
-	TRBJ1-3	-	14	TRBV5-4	TGTGCCAGCAGCAAAGACAGCTCTGGAAACACCATATATTTT	CASSKDSSGNTIYF
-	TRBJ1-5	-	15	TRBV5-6	TGTGCCAGCAGCTTCGGACAGTATAGCAATCAGCCCCAGCATTTT	CASSFGQYSNQPQHF
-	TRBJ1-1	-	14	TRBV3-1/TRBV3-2	TGTGCCAGCAGCCGAGGTATGGAGAACACTGAAGCTTTCTTT	CASSRGMENTEAFF
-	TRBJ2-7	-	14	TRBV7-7	TGTGCTAGCAGCTTATCGGTGGGGCGTTACGAGCAGTACTTC	CASSLSVGRYEQYF
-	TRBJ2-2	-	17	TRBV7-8	TGTGCCAGCAGCTTAACTTGGCGGGGCGCGAACACCGGGGAGCTGTTTTTT	CASSLTWRGANTGELFF
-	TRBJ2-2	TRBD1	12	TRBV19	TGTGCCAGCGTGACAGGGATGGGAGAGCTGTTTTTT	CASVTGMGELFF
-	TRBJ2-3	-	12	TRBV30	TGTGCCTGGAGTGTATCTACAGATACGCAGTATTTT	CAWSVSTDTQYF
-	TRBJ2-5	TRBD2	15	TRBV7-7	TGTGCCAGCAGCACGGGACTAGCGGGGGCCGAGACCCAGTACTTC	CASSTGLAGAETQYF
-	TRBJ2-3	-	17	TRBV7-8	TGTGCCAGCAGCTCCACCCCCCGGGCCTTAGGGAGGGATACGCAGTATTTT	CASSSTPRALGRDTQYF
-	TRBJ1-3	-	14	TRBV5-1	TGCGCCAGCAGCTTAGGGGACACTGGAAACACCATATATTTT	CASSLGDTGNTIYF
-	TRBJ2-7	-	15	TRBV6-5	TGTGCCAGCAGGCGACAGGTAGGGGACCTTAGCGAGCAGTACTTC	CASRRQVGDLSEQYF
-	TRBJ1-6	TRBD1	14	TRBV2	TGTGCCAGCAAACCGGGACAGGGCAATTCACCCCTCCACTTT	CASKPGQGNSPLHF
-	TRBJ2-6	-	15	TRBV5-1	TGCGCCAGCAGCACCAGGGACTCTGGGGCCAACGTCCTGACTTTC	CASSTRDSGANVLTF
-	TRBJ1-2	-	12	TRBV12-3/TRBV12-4	TGTGCCACAAATTCCAACCCCCAGGGGATCACCTTC	CATNSNPQGITF
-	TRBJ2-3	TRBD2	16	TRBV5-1	TGCGCCAGCAGCGTGGGACTAGTCCCGAGCGCAGATACGCAGTATTTT	CASSVGLVPSADTQYF
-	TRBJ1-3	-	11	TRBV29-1	TGCAGCGTTGAGTCAGGAAACACCATATATTTT	CSVESGNTIYF
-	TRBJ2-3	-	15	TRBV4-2	TGTGCCAGCAGCCAAGAGTACAGCCTCACAGATACGCAGTATTTT	CASSQEYSLTDTQYF
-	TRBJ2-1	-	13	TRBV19	TGTGCCAGTAGTTCGTGGCCCCACAATGAGCAGTTCTTC	CASSSWPHNEQFF
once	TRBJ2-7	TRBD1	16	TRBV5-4	TGTGCCAGCAGCTTGTCGTGGGACAGGGGGACTTACGAGCAGTACTTC	CASSLSWDRGTYEQYF
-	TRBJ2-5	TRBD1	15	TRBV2	TGTGCCAGCACGAGAAGGACAGGAGCCCAAGAGACCCAGTACTTC	CASTRRTGAQETQYF
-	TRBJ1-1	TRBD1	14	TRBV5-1	TGCGCCAGCAGCACGGGACAGCCGAACACTGAAGCTTTCTTT	CASSTGQPNTEAFF
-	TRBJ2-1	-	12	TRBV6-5	TGTGCCAGCAGGTCCACAGGGCAGCGGCAGTTCTTC	CASRSTGQRQFF
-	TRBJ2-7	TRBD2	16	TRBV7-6	TGTGCCAGCAGCTTAGCGGCGGGGGGGGCCACTGACGAGCAGTACTTC	CASSLAAGGATDEQYF
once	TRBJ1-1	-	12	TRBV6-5	TGTGCCAGCCTCATTGACAGACCTGAAGCTTTCTTT	CASLIDRPEAFF
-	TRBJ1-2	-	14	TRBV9	TGTGCCAGCAGCGCCCGCGGGGCCAACTATGGCTACACCTTC	CASSARGANYGYTF
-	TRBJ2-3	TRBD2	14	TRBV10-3	TGTGCCATCGCAGATAGCGGGACCACAGATACGCAGTATTTT	CAIADSGTTDTQYF
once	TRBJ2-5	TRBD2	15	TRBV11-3	TGTGCCAGCAGCTTAGCGGGGGGTTCACAAGAGACCCAGTACTTC	CASSLAGGSQETQYF
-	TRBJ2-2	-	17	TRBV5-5	TGTGCCAGCAGCTTGGCCCCTGGCAGGGGGAACACCGGGGAGCTGTTTTTT	CASSLAPGRGNTGELFF
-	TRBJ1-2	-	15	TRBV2	TGTGCCAGCAGTGAACGCGGGGGGACTAACTATGGCTACACCTTC	CASSERGGTNYGYTF
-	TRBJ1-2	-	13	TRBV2	TGTGCCAGCAGTGATGCAGGGGTTATAAAGAACACCTTC	CASSDAGVIKNTF
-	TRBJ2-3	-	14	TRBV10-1	TGCGCCAGCAGTGATGGTAGCGGCACAGATACGCAGTATTTT	CASSDGSGTDTQYF
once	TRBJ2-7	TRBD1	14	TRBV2	TGTGCCAGCAGTGGACAGGGGGCGCAGACCGAGCAGTACTTC	CASSGQGAQTEQYF
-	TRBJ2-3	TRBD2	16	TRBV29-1	TGCAGCGTCGAACCGGCTAGCGGGGGTCCCACAGATACGCAGTATTTT	CSVEPASGGPTDTQYF
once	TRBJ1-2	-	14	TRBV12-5	TGTGCTAGTGGTTTGGGGGTAGGGGTCTATGGCTACACCTTC	CASGLGVGVYGYTF
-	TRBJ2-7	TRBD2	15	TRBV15	TGTGCCACCAGCGAGGGACTAGCGGAATCCTACGAGCAGTACTTC	CATSEGLAESYEQYF
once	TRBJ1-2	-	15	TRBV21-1	TGTGCCAGCAGCAAAGGCGGGACCTCCAACTATGGCTACACCTTC	CASSKGGTSNYGYTF
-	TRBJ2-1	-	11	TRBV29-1	TGCAGCGTTGAACGCGGGAATGTTTGGTTCTTC	CSVERGNVWFF